The rows below give T cell receptor beta chains drawn from one sample of a study of OX40 agonist ivuxolimab in advanced cancers. TCRdb's copy holds only in-frame clones and misses some; the assay was immunoSEQ multiplex PCR. The profile shows around 92,000 clones, 85% to 95% of them singletons. The material sequenced was CD4+ or CD8+ T cells sorted from blood, taken in a trial of the OX40 agonist ivuxolimab. The receptors originated from an adult with an advanced solid tumor such as melanoma, head and neck, liver or kidney cancer. The CDR3 runs from the conserved cysteine through the conserved F or W. The D gene is left open where the match is weak. Not all rows give a size; the values are once, few, many and, for expanded clones, a class.

len,d_gene,j_gene,abundance,v_gene,CDR3aa,CDR3nt
15,TRBD1,TRBJ2-5,once,TRBV29-1,CSVEEWTGARETQYF,TGCAGCGTTGAAGAATGGACAGGGGCGAGAGAGACCCAGTACTTC
15,TRBD2,TRBJ2-1,.,TRBV18,CASSLGTSVTNEQFF,TGTGCCAGTTCCCTCGGGACTAGCGTTACGAATGAGCAGTTCTTC
15,TRBD2,TRBJ2-1,.,TRBV11-2,CASSLVRGRGNEQFF,TGTGCCAGCAGCTTAGTACGCGGGAGGGGAAATGAGCAGTTCTTC
17,.,TRBJ1-4,.,TRBV28,CASSLGGAGATNEKLFF,TGTGCCAGCAGTTTAGGGGGGGCGGGAGCAACTAATGAAAAACTGTTTTTT
17,.,TRBJ1-5,few,TRBV28,CASSLPTGSTSNQPQHF,TGTGCCAGCAGTTTACCGACAGGATCGACTAGCAATCAGCCCCAGCATTTT
15,.,TRBJ1-5,.,TRBV6-1,CASSEGVAGNQPQHF,TGTGCCAGCAGTGAAGGCGTGGCAGGGAATCAGCCCCAGCATTTT
13,TRBD1,TRBJ1-2,.,TRBV6-6,CASSPGTEYGYTF,TGTGCCAGCAGTCCCGGGACAGAGTATGGCTACACCTTC
11,.,TRBJ1-4,.,TRBV6-5,CASRTSEKLFF,TGTGCCAGCAGGACTTCCGAAAAACTGTTTTTT
13,.,TRBJ2-3,once,TRBV7-9,CASSLDLGDTQYF,TGTGCCAGCAGCTTAGACTTAGGCGATACGCAGTATTTT
15,.,TRBJ1-6,.,TRBV6-6,CASSFETDYNSPLHF,TGTGCCAGCAGCTTTGAGACGGATTATAATTCACCCCTCCACTTT
14,.,TRBJ1-3,.,TRBV5-5,CASSLLRGGNTIYF,TGTGCCAGCAGCTTGTTAAGGGGGGGAAACACCATATATTTT
13,.,TRBJ1-1,.,TRBV19,CASSMIGAVEAFF,TGTGCCAGTAGTATGATAGGGGCCGTTGAAGCTTTCTTT
15,.,TRBJ1-3,.,TRBV6-1,CASSEQRGNGNTIYF,TGTGCCAGCAGTGAACAAAGAGGGAACGGAAACACCATATATTTT
13,.,TRBJ2-5,.,TRBV6-1,CASSEIDKETQYF,TGTGCCAGCAGTGAAATCGACAAAGAGACCCAGTACTTC
13,.,TRBJ1-5,.,TRBV2,CASSRDSNQPQHF,TGTGCCAGCAGTAGGGACAGCAATCAGCCCCAGCATTTT
17,.,TRBJ1-1,.,TRBV9,CASSAATPGRGNTEAFF,TGTGCCAGCAGCGCAGCCACACCCGGACGGGGGAACACTGAAGCTTTCTTT
16,TRBD2,TRBJ2-1,.,TRBV5-1,CASSLVVLAGYNEQFF,TGCGCCAGCAGCTTGGTGGTACTAGCGGGATACAATGAGCAGTTCTTC
14,.,TRBJ2-6,.,TRBV18,CASTRVVGANVLTF,TGTGCCAGCACTAGGGTGGTGGGGGCCAACGTCCTGACTTTC
13,.,TRBJ1-1,.,TRBV5-1,CASKGQLNTEAFF,TGCGCCAGCAAGGGGCAGCTGAACACTGAAGCTTTCTTT
14,.,TRBJ1-3,once,TRBV11-2,CASSLLTGLDTIYF,TGTGCCAGCAGCTTACTTACGGGTTTGGACACCATATATTTT
15,.,TRBJ2-7,.,TRBV5-1,CASSPGSLDLYEQYF,TGCGCCAGCAGCCCGGGCAGTTTGGATCTTTACGAGCAGTACTTC
17,.,TRBJ1-5,.,TRBV5-1,CASSSDPLTGSNQPQHF,TGCGCCAGCAGCTCCGACCCGCTGACGGGTAGCAATCAGCCCCAGCATTTT
13,.,TRBJ1-5,.,TRBV6-5,CASNWGDNQPQHF,TGTGCCAGCAATTGGGGAGACAATCAGCCCCAGCATTTT
15,TRBD1,TRBJ1-2,.,TRBV5-5,CASSLTGTANYGYTF,TGTGCCAGCAGCTTGACCGGGACAGCTAACTATGGCTACACCTTC
13,TRBD2,TRBJ2-3,.,TRBV9,CASSVAGGDTQYF,TGTGCCAGCAGCGTAGCGGGGGGGGATACGCAGTATTTT
14,TRBD1,TRBJ2-3,.,TRBV30,CAWKQGAGADTQYF,TGTGCCTGGAAACAGGGGGCGGGCGCAGATACGCAGTATTTT
16,TRBD1,TRBJ2-2,.,TRBV15,CATSGGQGRGAGELFF,TGTGCCACCAGCGGGGGACAGGGAAGGGGCGCCGGGGAGCTGTTTTTT
15,.,TRBJ2-3,.,TRBV5-8,CASSLGLQATDTQYF,TGTGCCAGCAGCTTGGGTCTCCAGGCCACAGATACGCAGTATTTT
16,TRBD2,TRBJ2-3,.,TRBV19,CASSRRAGLSTDTQYF,TGTGCCAGTAGTCGCCGAGCGGGGCTTAGCACAGATACGCAGTATTTT